A selection of T cell receptor beta chains follows, all from one sample in a study of OX40 agonist ivuxolimab in advanced cancers. Libraries were prepared by immunoSEQ multiplex PCR; TCRdb keeps only in-frame clonotypes and omits some of them. This sample yields 17,000 or so clones, of which roughly 73% are seen a single time; about a quarter belongs to the top ten. Source: CD4+ or CD8+ T cells sorted from blood, taken in a trial of the OX40 agonist ivuxolimab. These receptors originate from an adult with an advanced solid tumor such as melanoma, head and neck, liver or kidney cancer. The CDR3 runs from the conserved cysteine through the conserved F or W. The order of the fields is clone size, D gene, V gene, J gene, CDR3 protein, CDR3 DNA. D genes are given only for firm matches. Size is stated for part of the rows, as once, few or many counts, or as a class when the clone is expanded.

clone size: NA
D gene: TRBD1
V gene: TRBV10-2
J gene: TRBJ2-1
CDR3 protein: CASSAPGQGEHEQFF
CDR3 DNA: TGCGCCAGCAGTGCCCCGGGACAGGGAGAACATGAGCAGTTCTTC

clone size: few
D gene: NA
V gene: TRBV5-4
J gene: TRBJ2-5
CDR3 protein: CASSLGVATGETQYF
CDR3 DNA: TGTGCCAGCAGCTTGGGAGTAGCCACGGGAGAGACCCAGTACTTC

clone size: NA
D gene: NA
V gene: TRBV11-2
J gene: TRBJ1-2
CDR3 protein: CASSLDSTAGYTF
CDR3 DNA: TGTGCCAGCAGCTTAGACTCGACAGCTGGCTACACCTTC

clone size: NA
D gene: NA
V gene: TRBV29-1
J gene: TRBJ2-7
CDR3 protein: CSVESADTGSSYEQYF
CDR3 DNA: TGCAGCGTTGAATCCGCGGATACAGGGAGCTCCTACGAGCAGTACTTC

clone size: medium-sized
D gene: NA
V gene: TRBV11-2
J gene: TRBJ2-3
CDR3 protein: CASSIPSRTDTQYF
CDR3 DNA: TGTGCCAGCAGCATACCTAGCAGAACAGATACGCAGTATTTT

clone size: few
D gene: NA
V gene: TRBV4-3
J gene: TRBJ1-1
CDR3 protein: CASSQDRGLNTEAFF
CDR3 DNA: TGCGCCAGCAGCCAAGATAGGGGACTGAACACTGAAGCTTTCTTT

clone size: NA
D gene: TRBD1
V gene: TRBV6-1
J gene: TRBJ2-7
CDR3 protein: CAISDREYEQYF
CDR3 DNA: TGTGCCATATCGGACAGGGAGTACGAGCAGTACTTC

clone size: NA
D gene: NA
V gene: TRBV7-9
J gene: TRBJ1-3
CDR3 protein: CASSLDRGMGSGNTIYF
CDR3 DNA: TGTGCCAGCAGCTTAGATCGGGGCATGGGCTCTGGAAACACCATATATTTT

clone size: NA
D gene: NA
V gene: TRBV4-3
J gene: TRBJ2-7
CDR3 protein: CASSQDGDQIDEQYF
CDR3 DNA: TGCGCCAGCAGCCAAGACGGGGACCAGATCGACGAGCAGTACTTC

clone size: NA
D gene: TRBD1
V gene: TRBV4-2
J gene: TRBJ2-7
CDR3 protein: CASSQVLEGQFNYEQYF
CDR3 DNA: TGTGCCAGCAGCCAAGTTTTAGAGGGACAGTTTAACTACGAGCAGTACTTC

clone size: NA
D gene: TRBD2
V gene: TRBV7-9
J gene: TRBJ2-7
CDR3 protein: CASSLGRDYEQYF
CDR3 DNA: TGTGCCAGCAGCCTCGGGAGGGACTACGAGCAGTACTTC

clone size: NA
D gene: NA
V gene: TRBV7-9
J gene: TRBJ2-5
CDR3 protein: CASSLSTGEETQYF
CDR3 DNA: TGTGCCAGCAGCTTATCAACGGGGGAAGAGACCCAGTACTTC

clone size: NA
D gene: TRBD2
V gene: TRBV6-6
J gene: TRBJ2-1
CDR3 protein: CATDAGGSFYEQFF
CDR3 DNA: TGTGCCACCGACGCGGGAGGGTCGTTCTATGAGCAGTTCTTC

clone size: NA
D gene: NA
V gene: TRBV27
J gene: TRBJ2-7
CDR3 protein: CASSARASYEQYF
CDR3 DNA: TGTGCCAGCAGTGCCAGGGCTTCCTACGAGCAGTACTTC

clone size: NA
D gene: NA
V gene: TRBV18
J gene: TRBJ2-4
CDR3 protein: CASSLTTARDYSKPQNIQYF
CDR3 DNA: TGTGCCAGCTCACTGACGACAGCGCGAGACTACTCGAAACCCCAAAACATTCAGTACTTC

clone size: medium-sized
D gene: NA
V gene: TRBV13
J gene: TRBJ2-1
CDR3 protein: CASSLESLEQFF
CDR3 DNA: TGTGCCAGCAGCTTAGAATCTCTTGAGCAGTTCTTC